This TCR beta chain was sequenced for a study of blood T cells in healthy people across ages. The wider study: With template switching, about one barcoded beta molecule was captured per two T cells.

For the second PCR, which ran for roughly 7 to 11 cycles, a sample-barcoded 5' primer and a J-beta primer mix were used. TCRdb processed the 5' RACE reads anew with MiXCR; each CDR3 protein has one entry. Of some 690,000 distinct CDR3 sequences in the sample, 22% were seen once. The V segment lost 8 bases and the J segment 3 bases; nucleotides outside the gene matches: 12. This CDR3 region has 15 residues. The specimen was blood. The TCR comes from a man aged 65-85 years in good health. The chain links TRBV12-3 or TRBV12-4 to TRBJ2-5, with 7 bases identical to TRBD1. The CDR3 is CASGWRRQGEETQYF. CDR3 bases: TGTGCCAGCGGATGGAGGCGACAGGGTGAAGAGACCCAGTACTTC.